Below, 10 T cell receptor beta chains from the same sample are listed, as sequenced in a study of blood T cell repertoires in COVID-19. Assay: immunoSEQ multiplex PCR; the TCRdb copy retains only in-frame clones and omits some. The table shows under 150,000 clones, with about 85% occurring only once. The sample was peripheral blood. The receptors were sampled from a middle-aged woman with active or convalescent COVID-19.

The CDR3 nucleotides read TGCGCCAGCAGTTACCGGGACTACGGATCACCCCTCCACTTT. This sequence encodes CASSYRDYGSPLHF. V usage is TRBV10-1 and J usage is TRBJ1-6, with a weak D call TRBD1 (5 bases). V lost 5 bases to trimming and J lost 10 bases, with 15 bases between them. Per the germline V gene, CDR1 is WNHNN and CDR2 is SYGVQD (reference sequence). The CDR3 consists of 14 residues.

The chain couples TRBV5-1 to TRBJ2-3; 8 positions agree with TRBD2. Germline V gene lookup returns CDR1 SGHRS and CDR2 YFSETQ. This CDR3 comprises 15 residues. J lost 2 bases, V lost 1 base, and 3 bases had no gene match. CDR3 nucleotides: TGCGCCAGCAGCTTGCGGGGGGGGCCCACAGATACGCAGTATTTT. Translation: CASSLRGGPTDTQYF.

This clone was seen more than once but under ten times. This chain joins TRBV7-9 and TRBJ1-2, with 8 bases matching TRBD1. Germline trimming cut 3 bases from V and 8 bases from J; bases unmatched to any gene: 5. This CDR3 is built from 13 residues. CDR1 and CDR2 from the germline V gene are SEHNR and FQNEAQ (reference sequence). Here the CDR3 DNA reads TGTGCCAGCAGCTTCGGACAGGGCGGGGGCTACACCTTC. It encodes CASSFGQGGGYTF.

This clone was found once. Here the CDR3 reads CATLPVSGNTIYF. DNA of the CDR3: TGTGCTACCCTACCTGTCTCTGGAAACACCATATATTTT. This sequence joins TRBV12-5 and TRBJ1-3; D uncertain. Trimming stripped 10 bases from V and 0 bases from J, with 10 bases between. This CDR3 has 13 residues. CDR1 and CDR2 from the germline V gene are LGHNT and FRNRAP. Full variable domain (outside the CDR3, taken from reference TRBV12-5 and TRBJ1-3): DARVTQTPRHKVTEMGQEVTMRCQPILGHNTVFWYRQTMMQGLELLAYFRNRAPLDDSGMPKDRFSAEMPDATLATLKIQPSEPRDSAVYFCATLPVSGNTIYFGEGSWLTVV.

Note on this clone: The DNA is left out, because the CDR3 cannot be placed on it with certainty; the CDR3 is given as TCRdb lists it. V is TRBV28 and J is TRBJ2-1; TRBD2 is taken as the D call from the table, unchecked against the DNA. The CDR3 spans 14 residues, counting both ends. Germline V gene sequence: CDR1 MDHEN, CDR2 SYDVKM. The CDR3 region is CASSSSGGHNEQFF.

The CDR3 DNA reads as TGTGCCGTCGACAGGGTATCCTATGGCTACACCTTC. It encodes CAVDRVSYGYTF. V is TRBV27 and J is TRBJ1-2; 7 positions agree with TRBD1. The CDR3 has 12 residues. Germline assignment: CDR1 MNHEY and CDR2 SMNVEV (reference sequence). Trimming cost V 11 bases and J 4 bases; bases outside gene matches: 7.

The chain is built from TRBV10-1 and TRBJ2-1, with 9 bases that match TRBD1. The germline V gene has CDR1 WNHNN and CDR2 SYGVQD (reference sequence). This CDR3 spans 14 amino acids. Trimming took 3 bases from V and 6 from J; bases not matched to a gene: 3. The CDR3 loop is CASSDRDRANEQFF. CDR3 DNA sequence: TGCGCCAGCAGTGACCGGGACAGGGCCAATGAGCAGTTCTTC.

V usage is TRBV10-3 and J usage is TRBJ1-3; no clear D gene. The CDR3 extends over 14 amino acids. Germline CDR1 is ENHRY and CDR2 is SYGVKD. The V gene lost 2 bases and the J gene lost 0 bases, with 5 bases spanning the gap. DNA of the CDR3: TGTGCCATCAGTGAGCCGGTCTCTGGAAACACCATATATTTT. It yields the protein CAISEPVSGNTIYF.

This chain joins TRBV5-1 and TRBJ1-2; 7 bases align to TRBD1. The CDR3 runs 13 residues. Germline trimming cut 5 bases from V and 3 bases from J; bases unmatched to any gene: 4. CDR1 is SGHRS, CDR2 YFSETQ, per germline. DNA of the CDR3: TGCGCCAGCAGTACAGGGGTGGACTATGGCTACACCTTC. As protein: CASSTGVDYGYTF.

This clone was detected once. This rearrangement joins TRBV18 to TRBJ1-6; 9 bases are shared with TRBD1. V dropped 4 bases and J dropped 6; count of bases not matched to a gene: 10. This CDR3 is built from 17 residues. Germline V lookup: CDR1 KGHSH, CDR2 LQKENI. CDR3 DNA sequence: TGTGCCAGCTCACGAACAACAGGGGGCGATGGTAATTCACCCCTCCACTTT. Its protein product is CASSRTTGGDGNSPLHF.